This TCR beta chain was documented in a study of identical twins (dated by TCRdb to about 2016). Regarding the study in general: To test whether fetal clonotypes persist, the study used deep sequencing on TCR alpha and beta repertoires from monozygotic twins, unrelated adults of various ages, and cord blood. Replicate twin experiments were performed at different times using different library preparation protocols to rule out contamination. Results and caveats for the whole study, not just this receptor: Abundant cord blood beta clonotypes had fewer insertions, young adult naive repertoires showed a similar but weaker trend, and memory repertoires showed no such trend. In monozygotic twins, out-of-frame TCR alpha sharing was systematically underestimated by recombination models, although the models agreed with sharing between unrelated individuals. Compared with coincidental sharing between unrelated individuals, out-of-frame TCR alpha sequences shared between twins showed an excess of sequences with low generation probability. Zero-insertion analyses could be partly confounded by invariant T cells such as MAIT and iNKT, though diverse VJ usage argued against such confounding for most clonotypes. Excess twin sharing in beta out-of-frame sequences was weaker because fewer shared sequences lowered the signal-to-noise ratio. Because the same donors could not be followed over many years, the conclusions depended on cross-sectional statistical analysis.

Every donor was a healthy Caucasian. The twin cohort consisted of three pairs of female monozygotic twins, all aged roughly 18 to 29 years. The RNA used for TCR libraries was isolated from peripheral blood mononuclear cells. This clonotype was recorded a few times. Which antigen it targets is not known. It has no much larger one-base neighbor in the sample; base qualities were not kept. The library relied on 5' RACE. The reads were generated on an Illumina HiSeq 2000. A universal primer binding site was introduced by template switching, and a unique molecular identifier was present in the final cDNA, enabling accurate counting of TCR cDNA molecules. First-strand cDNA for TCR alpha and beta chains was synthesized from specific primers in the conserved constant-segment region. To control for contamination, every cDNA library carried two barcodes: a SMART-Mk sample barcode plus Illumina barcodes. Two successive PCR steps introduced TruSeq adapter sequences along with Illumina sample barcodes. The TCR alpha and beta cDNA libraries were sequenced on the Illumina HiSeq platform using custom primers. In the original analysis: MiGEC was used to process raw reads and extract unique molecular identifiers, and MiXCR was used to find CDR3 positions. For each individual, recombination models were inferred using an EM algorithm with the repgenHMM and IGoR tools. Shared clonotype analysis was performed with the tcR package in R, normalizing sharing by the product of cloneset sizes. To study raw recombination without the effects of thymic and clonal selection, out-of-frame nonproductive sequences were analyzed. In-frame beta chains were kept once TCRdb had trimmed the public reads at Q25 with fastp and called clones with MiXCR. Rows matching on CDR3 protein sequence are summarized as one entry with the most common DNA and genes. The V and J calls come from TCRdb's annotation, not from the publication. The sample data list under 800,000 distinct CDR3 sequences, and 21% of these were observed just once. Roughly 4.3% of the sample is taken by the ten largest.

Trimming accounts for 4 bases at V and 4 bases at J, while the number of junction bases matched to no gene is 1. Reading the germline V gene (reference sequence) gives CDR1 DFQATT and CDR2 SNEGSKA. The CDR3 starts with the cysteine, ends with the phenylalanine, and has 13 residues. CDR3 DNA only is kept here, 39 bases in frame from base 1. In addition, the sample was reused for a study of T cells expressing NK-cell markers. Per the second study: TCR beta-chain repertoires were profiled in sorted CD3+CD56+NKG2C+, CD3+CD56+NKG2C- and CD3+CD56-NKG2C+ T-cell subsets from eight donors. Of the eight sequenced donors, seven were found to be HCMV-seropositive and one was found to be HCMV-seronegative. In several experiments an anti-gammadeltaTCR antibody was added to restrict sorting to alphabetaTCR-expressing T cells. In 5 to 7 donors, the dominant CD3+CD56+NKG2C+ clonotypes were found to rank among the top 10 CD8+ clonotypes and to make up about 1.0-7.0% of CD8+ T cells. Those dominant clonotypes were again the most abundant among CD3+CD56-NKG2C+ cells in a handful of donors, at roughly 25-60.1%. It remained unclear whether the expanded NKG2C-expressing T cell clones were specific for HCMV antigens. The eight sequenced donors were randomly selected healthy volunteers, three men and five women. To determine HCMV serostatus, a commercial ELISA kit was used to detect HCMV-specific IgG in serum. For about six donors, bulk peripheral blood T-cell repertoires were also sequenced from unsorted PBMC. MIGEC was used to demultiplex reads and group reads by UMI, and MiTCR was used to assemble and quantify clonotypes. To remove erroneous sequences, TCR cDNA sequences were retained only when supported by two or more reads. The tcR package was used for downstream repertoire analysis, and clonotypes were matched across fractions by CDR3 nucleotide sequence plus V segment. VDJmatch was used to annotate antigen specificity against VDJdb, with one amino acid substitution in CDR3 allowed.

Input material: PBMCs. The chain is encoded by TRBV20-1 joined to TRBJ2-2; the central 9 bases match TRBD1. The sequence derives from a woman younger than 35 in good health. The CDR3 is CSAMDRGTGELFF. The base sequence is TGCAGTGCTATGGACAGGGGCACCGGGGAGCTGTTTTTT.